Each of the 15 T cell receptor beta chains below was sequenced from the same sample in a study of T-cell memory formation after mild COVID-19. Each CDR3 protein is one row after TCRdb ran MiXCR on the 5' RACE reads. The sample carries almost 550,000 distinct CDR3 sequences, roughly 22% recorded once. Sequencing was carried out using PBMCs or a T cell subset sorted from them (not recorded which). These receptors all stem from an adult woman who had mild COVID-19 (a few samples of this study predate the infection). Cell type and time point are not known.

This clonotype has a handful of counts. This chain joins TRBV4-3 and TRBJ2-7; TRBD1 might be the D (6 bases). V lost 3 bases and J 6 bases, leaving 15 bases between the germline ends. From germline, CDR1 is LGHNA and CDR2 YSLEER. CDR3 length equals 14 residues. This chain's CDR3 is CASSHSKGVGEQYF. The CDR3 bases are TGCGCCAGCAGCCATAGCAAGGGGGTGGGCGAGCAGTACTTC.

The chain employs TRBV6-5 and TRBJ1-3, with 7 bases matching TRBD1. V was clipped by 3 bases and J by 8 bases; unmatched bases: 10. The CDR3 sequence is 15 residues long. Germline V gene sequence: CDR1 MNHEY, CDR2 SVGAGI. CDR3 loop: CASSYTTGAQDTIYF. CDR3 coding DNA: TGTGCCAGCAGTTATACCACAGGGGCTCAAGACACCATATATTTT.

The rearrangement links TRBV5-1 to TRBJ2-7; D might be TRBD1 or TRBD2, each matching 5 bases. The CDR3 extends over 12 amino acids. Trimming removed 5 bases from V and 5 bases from J, with 11 bases in between. CDR1 is SGHRS and CDR2 is YFSETQ in the germline V gene. CDR3 bases: TGCGCCAGCAGTTTCCAGGGAGACGAGCAGTACTTC. Its translation: CASSFQGDEQYF.

The V gene is TRBV20-1, the J gene TRBJ2-2; 13 bases line up with TRBD2. Per germline, CDR1 DFQATT and CDR2 SNEGSKA (reference sequence). The CDR3 sequence is 19 residues long. The ends lost 3 bases at V and 6 bases at J; junction bases unmatched: 16. The CDR3 nucleotides are TGCAGTGCTAGGAAGAAGGGACTAGCGGGGCCCGCCGGGTCCGGGGAGCTGTTTTTT. Translating it yields CSARKKGLAGPAGSGELFF.

The V gene is TRBV12-3 or TRBV12-4, the J gene TRBJ1-2; 8 positions match TRBD1. CDR3 size: 16 residues. Losses at the gene ends were 2 bases for V and 7 bases for J; bases not matched to a gene: 12. The CDR3 region has the DNA TGTGCCAGCAGTTTACGACAGGGGACCAGCAGGGGTGGCTACACCTTC. Protein product: CASSLRQGTSRGGYTF.

The chain combines TRBV5-1 with TRBJ2-3, with 11 bases fitting TRBD2. CDR3 length: 17 residues. J was trimmed by 2 bases and V by 0 bases; bases with no gene match: 5. Germline CDR1 SGHRS, CDR2 YFSETQ. CDR3 protein: CASSLGATSGNTDTQYF. CDR3 coding DNA: TGCGCCAGCAGCTTGGGGGCGACTAGCGGGAACACAGATACGCAGTATTTT.

V usage is TRBV11-1 and J usage is TRBJ2-3; D is uncertain. The germline gives CDR1 SGHAT, CDR2 FQDESV (reference sequence). V lost 2 bases and J lost 3, with 12 bases in between. CDR3 length equals 15 residues. CDR3 residues: CASSLSSFPTDTQYF. The CDR3 DNA is TGTGCCAGCAGCTTAAGCAGCTTCCCTACAGATACGCAGTATTTT.

This clonotype was picked up a small number of times. The genes are TRBV15 and TRBJ2-7, with 12 bases that match TRBD2. V was pared by 1 base and J by 0 bases, with 1 base of the junction left unmatched. This CDR3 comprises 16 residues. The germline V gene has CDR1 LNHNV and CDR2 YYDKDF (reference sequence). DNA of the CDR3: TGTGCCACCAGCAGAGTACTAGCGGGGGGCTCCTACGAGCAGTACTTC. Translating gives CATSRVLAGGSYEQYF. The full variable domain, in which reference TRBV15 and TRBJ2-7 provide the parts outside the CDR3, is DAMVIQNPRYQVTQFGKPVTLSCSQTLNHNVMYWYQQKSSQAPKLLFHYYDKDFNNEADTPDNFQSRRPNTSFCFLDIRSPGLGDTAMYLCATSRVLAGGSYEQYFGPGTRLTVT.

CDR3 residues: CASSLAVGLTKNIQYF. The DNA of the CDR3 is TGTGCCAGCAGCTTAGCGGTAGGCCTAACCAAAAACATTCAGTACTTC. V is TRBV7-9 and J is TRBJ2-4; D remains unclear. The germline V gene has CDR1 SEHNR and CDR2 FQNEAQ (reference sequence). The V end lost 0 bases, the J end lost 2 bases, and 11 bases lay between the germline ends. There are 16 residues in the CDR3. Filled out from reference TRBV7-9 and TRBJ2-4, the complete variable domain reads DTGVSQNPRHKITKRGQNVTFRCDPISEHNRLYWYRQTLGQGPEFLTYFQNEAQLEKSRLLSDRFSAERPKGSFSTLEIQRTEQGDSAMYLCASSLAVGLTKNIQYFGAGTRLSVL.

This clonotype occurred a few times. The chain has TRBV19 and TRBJ1-2, with 11 bases identical to TRBD1. This CDR3 region has 17 residues. The V gene end was trimmed by 10 bases and the J gene end by 3 bases; junction bases not matched to a gene: 16. Germline values: CDR1 LNHDA, CDR2 SQIVND (reference sequence). The chain's CDR3 is CATANLTPGQGDYGYTF. The CDR3 bases are TGTGCCACCGCAAATCTTACACCGGGACAGGGGGACTATGGCTACACCTTC.

The chain links TRBV5-5 to TRBJ1-6; TRBD1 is a possible D gene (6 bases). This CDR3 has 13 amino acids. V lost 4 bases, J lost 7 bases, and 9 bases lay in between. Germline V gene data show CDR1 as SGHKS and CDR2 as YYEKEE (reference sequence). The CDR3: CASSRDTNSPLHF. The CDR3 DNA reads as TGTGCCAGCAGCCGGGACACCAATTCACCCCTCCACTTT.

The chain is built from TRBV9 and TRBJ2-3; D is possibly TRBD1 or TRBD2 (5 bases each). From germline, CDR1 is SGDLS and CDR2 YYNGEE. This CDR3 spans 15 amino acids. Trimming stripped 4 bases from V and 2 bases from J, with 14 bases between. The CDR3 here is CASSLWDGLTDTQYF. The CDR3 coding sequence is TGTGCCAGCAGCCTATGGGACGGACTCACAGATACGCAGTATTTT.

The chain couples TRBV27 to TRBJ2-7; tentatively, D is TRBD1 (6 bases). CDR1 and CDR2 (germline): MNHEY, SMNVEV (reference sequence). V was pared by 1 base and J by 7 bases, with 11 bases between. The CDR3 length is 13 residues. CDR3 bases: TGTGCCAGCAGTTTATTACAGGGCCGGGAGCAGTACTTC. Its protein product is CASSLLQGREQYF.

J is TRBJ1-5 and V is TRBV6-5, with 10 bases aligning to TRBD1. The CDR3 consists of 16 residues. The ends lost 8 bases at V and 2 bases at J; junction bases unmatched: 9. Looked up from germline, CDR1 is MNHEY and CDR2 is SVGAGI. CDR3 sequence: CASGRLGTGGNQPQHF. DNA of the CDR3: TGTGCCAGCGGCAGGCTCGGGACAGGGGGCAATCAGCCCCAGCATTTT.

This clonotype came up a few times. This chain uses TRBV7-9 with TRBJ2-7; D tentatively reads TRBD1 or TRBD2 (5 bases each). The CDR3 sequence is 17 residues long. CDR1 is SEHNR, CDR2 FQNEAQ, per germline (reference sequence). V was trimmed by 5 bases and J by 0 bases, leaving 20 bases between them. The CDR3 sequence: CASSHPGYEGHSYEQYF. The CDR3 nucleotides read TGTGCCAGCAGCCACCCGGGGTACGAGGGGCACTCCTACGAGCAGTACTTC.